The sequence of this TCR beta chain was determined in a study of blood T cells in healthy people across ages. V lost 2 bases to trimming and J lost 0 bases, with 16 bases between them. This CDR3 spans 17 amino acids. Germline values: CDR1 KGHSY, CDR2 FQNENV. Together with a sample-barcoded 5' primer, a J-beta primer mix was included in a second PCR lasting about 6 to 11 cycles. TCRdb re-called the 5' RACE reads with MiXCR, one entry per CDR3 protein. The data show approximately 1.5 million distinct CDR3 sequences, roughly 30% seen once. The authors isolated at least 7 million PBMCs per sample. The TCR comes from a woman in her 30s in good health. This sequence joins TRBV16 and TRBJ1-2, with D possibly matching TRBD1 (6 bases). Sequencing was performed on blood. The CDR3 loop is CASSQPEGVRANYGYTF. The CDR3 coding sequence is TGTGCCAGCAGCCAACCCGAGGGGGTAAGGGCTAACTATGGCTACACCTTC.